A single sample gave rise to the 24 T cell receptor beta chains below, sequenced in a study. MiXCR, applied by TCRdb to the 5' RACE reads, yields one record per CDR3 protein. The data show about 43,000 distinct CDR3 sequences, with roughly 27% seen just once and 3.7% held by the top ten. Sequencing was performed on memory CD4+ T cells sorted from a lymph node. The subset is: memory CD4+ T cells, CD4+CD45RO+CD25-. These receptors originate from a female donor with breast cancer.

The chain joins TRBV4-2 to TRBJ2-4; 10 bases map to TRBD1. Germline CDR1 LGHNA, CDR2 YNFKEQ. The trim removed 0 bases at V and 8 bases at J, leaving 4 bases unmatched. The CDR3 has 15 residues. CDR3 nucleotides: TGTGCCAGCAGCCAAGATGCAGGGACAGGGGACATTCAGTACTTC. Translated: CASSQDAGTGDIQYF.

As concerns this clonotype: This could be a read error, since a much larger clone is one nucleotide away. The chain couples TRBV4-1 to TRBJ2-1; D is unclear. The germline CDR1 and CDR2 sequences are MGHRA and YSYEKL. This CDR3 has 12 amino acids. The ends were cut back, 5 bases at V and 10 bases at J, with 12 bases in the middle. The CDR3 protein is CASSYLLGEQFF. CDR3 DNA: TGCGCCAGCAGCTATCTTTTGGGGGAGCAGTTCTTC.

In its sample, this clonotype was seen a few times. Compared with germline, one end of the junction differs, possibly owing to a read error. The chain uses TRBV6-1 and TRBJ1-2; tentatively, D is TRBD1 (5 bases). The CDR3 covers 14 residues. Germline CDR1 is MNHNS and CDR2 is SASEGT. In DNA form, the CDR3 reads TGTGCCAGCAGGGAAGATCTTGACAGCTATGGCTACACCTTC. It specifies CASREDLDSYGYTF.

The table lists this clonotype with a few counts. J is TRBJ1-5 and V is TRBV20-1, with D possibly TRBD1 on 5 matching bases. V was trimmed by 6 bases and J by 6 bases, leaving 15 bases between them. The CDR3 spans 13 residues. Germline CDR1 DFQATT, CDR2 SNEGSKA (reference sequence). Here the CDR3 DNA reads TGCAGTGCCCTGGGGGACGGGGTTCAGCCCCAGCATTTT. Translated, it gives CSALGDGVQPQHF.

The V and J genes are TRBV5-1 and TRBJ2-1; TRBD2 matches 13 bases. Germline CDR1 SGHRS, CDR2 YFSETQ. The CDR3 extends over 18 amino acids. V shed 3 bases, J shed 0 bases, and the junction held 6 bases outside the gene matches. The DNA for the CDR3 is TGCGCCAGCAGCTCACCAGGACTAGCGGGAGTCTCCTACAATGAGCAGTTCTTC. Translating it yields CASSSPGLAGVSYNEQFF. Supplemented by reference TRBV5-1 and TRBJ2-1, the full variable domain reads KAGVTQTPRYLIKTRGQQVTLSCSPISGHRSVSWYQQTPGQGLQFLFEYFSETQRNKGNFPGRFSGRQFSNSRSEMNVSTLELGDSALYLCASSSPGLAGVSYNEQFFGPGTRLTVL.

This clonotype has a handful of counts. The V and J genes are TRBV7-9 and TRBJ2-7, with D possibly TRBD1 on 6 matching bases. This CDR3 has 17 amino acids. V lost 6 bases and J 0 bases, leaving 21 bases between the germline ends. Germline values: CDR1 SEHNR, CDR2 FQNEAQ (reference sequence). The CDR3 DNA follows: TGTGCCAGCAGGTTAACAGGACCGACAGGTCCCTCCTACGAGCAGTACTTC. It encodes CASRLTGPTGPSYEQYF.

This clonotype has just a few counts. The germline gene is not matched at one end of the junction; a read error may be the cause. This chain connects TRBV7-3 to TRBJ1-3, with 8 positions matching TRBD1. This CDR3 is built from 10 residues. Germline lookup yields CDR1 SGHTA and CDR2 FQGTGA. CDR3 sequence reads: CASSRRDRKF. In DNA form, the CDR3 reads TGTGCCAGCAGCCGCCGGGACAGGAAATTT.

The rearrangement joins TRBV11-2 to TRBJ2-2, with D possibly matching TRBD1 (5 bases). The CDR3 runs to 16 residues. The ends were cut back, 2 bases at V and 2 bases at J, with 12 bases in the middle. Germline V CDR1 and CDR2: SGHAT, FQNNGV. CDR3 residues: CASSLRAGSNTGELFF. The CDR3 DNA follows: TGTGCCAGCAGCTTAAGGGCAGGGTCCAACACCGGGGAGCTGTTTTTT. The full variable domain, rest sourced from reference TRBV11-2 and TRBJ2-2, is EAGVAQSPRYKIIEKRQSVAFWCNPISGHATLYWYQQILGQGPKLLIQFQNNGVVDDSQLPKDRFSAERLKGVDSTLKIQPAKLEDSAVYLCASSLRAGSNTGELFFGEGSRLTVL.

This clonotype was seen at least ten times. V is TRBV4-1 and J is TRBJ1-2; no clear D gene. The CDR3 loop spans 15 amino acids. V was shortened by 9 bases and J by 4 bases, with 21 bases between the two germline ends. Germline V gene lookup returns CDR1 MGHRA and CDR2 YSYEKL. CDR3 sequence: CASSLRGSLGYGYTF. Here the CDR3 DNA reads TGCGCCAGTAGCTTACGTGGCTCGCTCGGCTATGGCTACACCTTC.

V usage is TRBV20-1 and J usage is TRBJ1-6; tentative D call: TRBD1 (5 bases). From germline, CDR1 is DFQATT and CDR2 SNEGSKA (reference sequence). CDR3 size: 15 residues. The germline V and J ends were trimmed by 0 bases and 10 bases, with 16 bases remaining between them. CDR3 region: CSARDQGGAGSPLHF. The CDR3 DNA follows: TGCAGTGCTAGAGATCAAGGAGGGGCTGGGTCACCCCTCCACTTT.

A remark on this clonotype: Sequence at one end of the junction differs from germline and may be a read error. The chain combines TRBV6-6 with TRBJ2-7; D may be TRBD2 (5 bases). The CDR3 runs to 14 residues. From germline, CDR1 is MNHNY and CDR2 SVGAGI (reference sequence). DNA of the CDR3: TGTGCCAGCAGTCCCCACTCTAGCTCCCACGAGCAGTACTTC. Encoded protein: CASSPHSSSHEQYF.

The DNA of the CDR3 is TGCGCCAGCAGCCGGGGGGGGTGGGACGAGCAGTACTTC. It is translated as CASSRGGWDEQYF. V gene TRBV4-1 combines with J gene TRBJ2-7; 7 bases fit TRBD2. The CDR3 is 13 residues long. J was trimmed by 5 bases and V by 4 bases; bases with no gene match: 5. Looked up from germline, CDR1 is MGHRA and CDR2 is YSYEKL.

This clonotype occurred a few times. CDR3 region: CASSPPRGEPFTDTQYF. CDR3 DNA: TGTGCCAGCAGCCCGCCCCGAGGGGAACCCTTCACAGATACGCAGTATTTT. The chain carries TRBV3-1 and TRBJ2-3; either TRBD1 or TRBD2 may supply D (5 bases each). Trimming removed 4 bases at V and 2 bases at J, with 19 bases between. Germline CDR1 and CDR2: LGHDT and YNNKEL (reference sequence). The CDR3 runs 17 residues.

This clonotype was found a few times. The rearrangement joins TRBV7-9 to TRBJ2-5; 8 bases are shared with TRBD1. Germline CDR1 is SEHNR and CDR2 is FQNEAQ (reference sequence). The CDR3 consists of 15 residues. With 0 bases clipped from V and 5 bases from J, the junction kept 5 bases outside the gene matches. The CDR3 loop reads CASSLATGARETQYF. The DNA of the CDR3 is TGTGCCAGCAGCTTAGCGACAGGGGCTCGGGAGACCCAGTACTTC.

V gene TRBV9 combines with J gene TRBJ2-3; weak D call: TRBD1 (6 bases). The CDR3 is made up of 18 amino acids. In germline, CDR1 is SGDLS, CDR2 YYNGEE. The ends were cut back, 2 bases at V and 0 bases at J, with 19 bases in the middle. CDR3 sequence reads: CASSVETPGTTSTDTQYF. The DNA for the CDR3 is TGTGCCAGCAGCGTCGAAACTCCCGGGACAACTAGCACAGATACGCAGTATTTT. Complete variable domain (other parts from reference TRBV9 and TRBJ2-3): DSGVTQTPKHLITATGQRVTLRCSPRSGDLSVYWYQQSLDQGLQFLIQYYNGEERAKGNILERFSAQQFPDLHSELNLSSLELGDSALYFCASSVETPGTTSTDTQYFGPGTRLTVL.

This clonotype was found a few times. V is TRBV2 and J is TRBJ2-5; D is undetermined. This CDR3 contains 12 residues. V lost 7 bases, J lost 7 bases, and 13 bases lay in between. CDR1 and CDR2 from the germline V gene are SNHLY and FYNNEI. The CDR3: CASTRGPRTQYF. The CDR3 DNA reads TGTGCCAGCACCCGCGGTCCCAGGACCCAGTACTTC.

This chain's CDR3 is CASSGPLAVNEQFF. The CDR3 nucleotides are TGTGCCAGCAGCGGACCCCTGGCGGTCAATGAGCAGTTCTTC. This rearrangement joins TRBV7-9 to TRBJ2-1; D is ambiguous. The CDR3 is made up of 14 amino acids. From germline, CDR1 is SEHNR and CDR2 FQNEAQ (reference sequence). Trimming removed 5 bases from V and 6 bases from J, with 14 bases in between.

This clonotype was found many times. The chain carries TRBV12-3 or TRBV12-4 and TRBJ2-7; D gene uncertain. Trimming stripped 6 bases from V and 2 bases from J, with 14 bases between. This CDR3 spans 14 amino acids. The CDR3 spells CASSEYLGTYEQYF. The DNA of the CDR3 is TGTGCCAGCAGCGAGTACTTAGGGACCTACGAGCAGTACTTC.

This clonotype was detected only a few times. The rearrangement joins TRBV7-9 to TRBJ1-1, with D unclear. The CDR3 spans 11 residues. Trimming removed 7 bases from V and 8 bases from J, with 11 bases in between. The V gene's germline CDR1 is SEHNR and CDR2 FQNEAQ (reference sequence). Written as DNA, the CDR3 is TGTGCCAGCATGCCGGACGGCGAAGCTTTCTTT. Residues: CASMPDGEAFF.

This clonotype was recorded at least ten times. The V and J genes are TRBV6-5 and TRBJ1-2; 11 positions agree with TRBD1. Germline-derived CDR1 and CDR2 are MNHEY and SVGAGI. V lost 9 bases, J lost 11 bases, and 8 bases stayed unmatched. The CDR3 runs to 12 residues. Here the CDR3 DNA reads TGTGCCAGTGGTGGGACAGGGGGTAGGTACACCTTC. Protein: CASGGTGGRYTF.

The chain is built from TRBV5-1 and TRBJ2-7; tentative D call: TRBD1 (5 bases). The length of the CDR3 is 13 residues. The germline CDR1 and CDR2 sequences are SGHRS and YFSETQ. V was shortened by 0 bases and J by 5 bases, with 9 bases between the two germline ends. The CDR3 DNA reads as TGCGCCAGCAGCTTGGCGGGCAGGGACGAGCAGTACTTC. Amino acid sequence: CASSLAGRDEQYF.

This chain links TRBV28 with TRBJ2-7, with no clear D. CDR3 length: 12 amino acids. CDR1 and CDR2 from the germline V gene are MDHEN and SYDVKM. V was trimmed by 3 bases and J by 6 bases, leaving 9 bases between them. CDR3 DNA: TGTGCCAGCAGTTTGGGTGAAGTCGAGCAGTACTTC. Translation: CASSLGEVEQYF.

CDR3 loop: CASRPDRVAGNTIYF. The CDR3, as DNA: TGTGCCAGCAGACCAGACAGGGTAGCGGGAAACACCATATATTTT. The genes are TRBV28 and TRBJ1-3; TRBD1 matches at 7 bases. Germline V CDR1 and CDR2: MDHEN, SYDVKM. Germline trimming cut 6 bases from V and 4 bases from J; bases unmatched to any gene: 9. The CDR3 consists of 15 residues.

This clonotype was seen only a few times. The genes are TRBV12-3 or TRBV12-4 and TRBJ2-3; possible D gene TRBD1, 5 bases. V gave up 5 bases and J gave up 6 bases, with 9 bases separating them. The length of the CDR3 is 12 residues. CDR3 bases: TGTGCCAGCAGTATAGACAGTGATACGCAGTATTTT. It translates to CASSIDSDTQYF.